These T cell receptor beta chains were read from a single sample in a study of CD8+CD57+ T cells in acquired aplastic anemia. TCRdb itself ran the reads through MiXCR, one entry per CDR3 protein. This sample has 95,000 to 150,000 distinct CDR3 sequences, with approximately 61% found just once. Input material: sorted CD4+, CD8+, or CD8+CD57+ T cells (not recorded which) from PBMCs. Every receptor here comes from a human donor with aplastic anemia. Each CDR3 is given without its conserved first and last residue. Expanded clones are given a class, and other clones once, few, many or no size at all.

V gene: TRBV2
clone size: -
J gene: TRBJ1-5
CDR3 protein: ASSLVQGHQPQH

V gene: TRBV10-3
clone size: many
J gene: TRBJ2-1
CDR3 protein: AISEAPAQGQREQF

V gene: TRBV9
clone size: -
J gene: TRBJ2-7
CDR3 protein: ASSPRAGPYEQY

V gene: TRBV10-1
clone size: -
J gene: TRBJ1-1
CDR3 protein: ATRWGPNTEAF

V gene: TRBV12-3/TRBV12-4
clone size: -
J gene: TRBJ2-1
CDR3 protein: ASSTDRGVGDEQF

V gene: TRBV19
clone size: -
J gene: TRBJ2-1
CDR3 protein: ASSIAGYNEQF

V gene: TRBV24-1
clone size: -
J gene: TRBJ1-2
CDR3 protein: ATSDLAGYDGYT

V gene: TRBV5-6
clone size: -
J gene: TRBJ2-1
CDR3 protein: ASSLAGNTYNEQF

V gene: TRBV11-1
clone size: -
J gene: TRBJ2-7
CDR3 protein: ASSLASETSGVGEQY

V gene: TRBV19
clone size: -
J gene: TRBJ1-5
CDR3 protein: ASTPLYQPQH

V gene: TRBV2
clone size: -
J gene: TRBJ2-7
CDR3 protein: ASSEGLRAHEQY

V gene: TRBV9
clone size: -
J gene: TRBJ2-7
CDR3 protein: ASSVGVAGGSYEQY

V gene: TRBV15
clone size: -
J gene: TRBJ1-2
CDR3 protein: ATSSRTENYGYT

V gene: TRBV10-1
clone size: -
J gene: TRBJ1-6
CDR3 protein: ASSLLARDGTSPLH

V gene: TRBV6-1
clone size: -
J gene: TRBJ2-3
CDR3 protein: ASSPSRDTSTDTQY

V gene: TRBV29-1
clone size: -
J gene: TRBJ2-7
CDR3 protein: SVQPVQGSYEQY

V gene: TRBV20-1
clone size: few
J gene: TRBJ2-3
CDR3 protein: SASGSGGTDTQY

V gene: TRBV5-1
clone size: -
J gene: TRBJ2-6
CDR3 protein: ASSFSAGSGANVPT

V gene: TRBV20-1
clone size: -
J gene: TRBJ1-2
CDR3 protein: SAILDSGASGYT

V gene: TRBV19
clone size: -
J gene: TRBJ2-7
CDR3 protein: ASGYAGGTYEQY

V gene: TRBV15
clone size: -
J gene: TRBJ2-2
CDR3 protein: ATSRDGDPRTGELF

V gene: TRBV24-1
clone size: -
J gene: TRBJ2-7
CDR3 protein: ASGTPGYEQY

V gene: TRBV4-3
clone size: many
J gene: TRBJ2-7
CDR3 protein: ASSQDRGRGEQY

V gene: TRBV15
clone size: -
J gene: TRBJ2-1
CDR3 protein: ATSGYAGGFFGEQF

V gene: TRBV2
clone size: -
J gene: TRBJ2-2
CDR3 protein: ASSPQPNTGELF

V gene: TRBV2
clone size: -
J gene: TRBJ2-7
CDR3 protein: ASSEDGTYSYEQY

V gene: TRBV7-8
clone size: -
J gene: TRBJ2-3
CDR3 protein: ASSSQLASTDTQY

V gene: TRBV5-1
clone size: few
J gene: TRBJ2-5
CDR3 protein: ASSPSGGLGEAQY

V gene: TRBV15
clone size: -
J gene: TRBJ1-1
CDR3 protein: ATSRAAETNEAF

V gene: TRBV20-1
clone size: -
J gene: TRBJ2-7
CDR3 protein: SARDTVNYEQY

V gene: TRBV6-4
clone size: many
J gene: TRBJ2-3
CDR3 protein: ASSAGGRTDTQY

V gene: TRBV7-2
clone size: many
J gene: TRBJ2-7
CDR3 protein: ASSLGGSTGQY

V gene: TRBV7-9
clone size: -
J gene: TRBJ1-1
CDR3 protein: ALQARDAEAF

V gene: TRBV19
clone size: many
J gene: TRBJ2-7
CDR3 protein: ASSMYGLEQY

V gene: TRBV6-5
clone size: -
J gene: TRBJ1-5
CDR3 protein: ASISRGQSNQPQH

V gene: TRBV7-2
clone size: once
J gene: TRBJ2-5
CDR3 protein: ASSSTPQETQY

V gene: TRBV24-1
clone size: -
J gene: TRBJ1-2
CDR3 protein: ATSETGKYGYT

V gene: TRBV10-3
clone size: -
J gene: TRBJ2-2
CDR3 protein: AIMGVTGELF

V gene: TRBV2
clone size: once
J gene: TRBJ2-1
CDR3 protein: ASSMAGRRPNGQF

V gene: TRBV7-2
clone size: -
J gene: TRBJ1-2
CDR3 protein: ASRPTGPYGYT

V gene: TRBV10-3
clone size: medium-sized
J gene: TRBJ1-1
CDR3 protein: AISGRDGAGDTEAF

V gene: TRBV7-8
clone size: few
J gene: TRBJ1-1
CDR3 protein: ASSIVGTEAF

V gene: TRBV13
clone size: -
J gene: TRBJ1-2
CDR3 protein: ASSLRQGALGYT

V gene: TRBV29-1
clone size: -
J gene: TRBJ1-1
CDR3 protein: SVQEGTANTEAF

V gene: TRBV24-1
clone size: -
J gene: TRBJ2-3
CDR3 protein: ATSDLSQGDADTQY

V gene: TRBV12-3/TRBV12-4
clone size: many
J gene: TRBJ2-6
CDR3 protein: ASSLGGAPGANVLT

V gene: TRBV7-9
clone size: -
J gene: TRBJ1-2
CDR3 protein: ASSLAGDGYT

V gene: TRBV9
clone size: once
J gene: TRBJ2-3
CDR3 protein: ASSSGTSGNTDTQY

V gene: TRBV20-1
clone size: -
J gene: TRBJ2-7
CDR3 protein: SARGQGGFGEQY

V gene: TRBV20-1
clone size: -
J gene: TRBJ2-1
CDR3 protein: SARGAGLSYNEQF

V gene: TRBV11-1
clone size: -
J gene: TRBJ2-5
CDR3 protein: ASSLGQRGGRKETQY

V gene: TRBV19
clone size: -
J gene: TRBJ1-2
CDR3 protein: ASSRDINYGYT

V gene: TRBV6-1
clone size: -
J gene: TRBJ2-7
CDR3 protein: ASRTSPSYEQY

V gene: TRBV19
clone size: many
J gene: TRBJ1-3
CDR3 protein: ASSIDWGQYRNTIY

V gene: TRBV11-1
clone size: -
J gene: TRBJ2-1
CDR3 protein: ASSLAGVSYNEQF

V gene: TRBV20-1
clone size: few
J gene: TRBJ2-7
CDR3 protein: SARGLAGVCYEQY

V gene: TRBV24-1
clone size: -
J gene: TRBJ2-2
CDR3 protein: ATSDLRLVNTGELF